Below, 10 T cell receptor beta chains from the same sample are listed, as sequenced in a study of CD8 T cells in Susac syndrome. Random hexamers were used to reverse transcribe the RNA input (about 0.45 to 1 ug). Via MiXCR, TCRdb re-called the immunoSEQ multiplex PCR reads, giving one row per CDR3 protein. The data hold 250,000 to 300,000 distinct CDR3 sequences, with 70% to 90% observed a single time. Material for sequencing was CD8+ T cells from PBMCs. All receptors come from a human donor with multiple sclerosis.

The chain is built from TRBV9 and TRBJ2-5, with 9 nucleotides matching TRBD1. V lost 0 bases, J lost 5 bases, and 5 bases stayed unmatched. Germline-derived CDR1 and CDR2 are SGDLS and YYNGEE. The CDR3 is 15 residues long. The CDR3 region has the DNA TGTGCCAGCAGCGTAGTCGGGACAGGGTCCGAGACCCAGTACTTC. Amino acid sequence: CASSVVGTGSETQYF.

The chain has TRBV28 and TRBJ1-3; D is perhaps TRBD1 (5 bases). This CDR3 is built from 16 residues. CDR1 and CDR2 from the germline V gene are MDHEN and SYDVKM. Deletions cut 6 bases from V and 0 bases from J, with 15 bases between. The CDR3 DNA reads as TGTGCCAGCAGCCGCACGGGGCGTTACTCTGGAAACACCATATATTTT. Its protein is CASSRTGRYSGNTIYF.

The chain combines TRBV6-2 or TRBV6-3 with TRBJ2-7; no firm D call. This CDR3 is 14 amino acids long. From germline, CDR1 is MNHEY and CDR2 SVGEGT. Trimming stripped 10 bases from V and 0 bases from J, with 16 bases between. Here the CDR3 DNA reads TGTGCCACCCGTTTCTACCACCCCTCCTACGAGCAGTACTTC. Protein sequence: CATRFYHPSYEQYF.

This CDR3 reads CASSQEVQGLTGELFF. The CDR3, as DNA: TGCGCCAGCAGCCAAGAAGTACAGGGTCTCACCGGGGAGCTGTTTTTT. The chain combines TRBV4-3 with TRBJ2-2; TRBD1 might be the D (6 bases). CDR3 length: 16 residues. V was trimmed by 0 bases and J by 4 bases, leaving 12 bases between them. The V gene's germline CDR1 is LGHNA and CDR2 YSLEER.

V and J are TRBV5-1 and TRBJ1-1, with 9 bases matching TRBD1. This CDR3 has 15 amino acids. The trim removed 4 bases at V and 0 bases at J, leaving 4 bases unmatched. CDR1 SGHRS and CDR2 YFSETQ come from the germline V gene. CDR3 loop: CASSVDRGMNTEAFF. CDR3 nucleotide sequence: TGCGCCAGCAGCGTTGACAGGGGGATGAACACTGAAGCTTTCTTT.

The gene calls are TRBV20-1 and TRBJ2-7; 7 nucleotides align to TRBD2. J was trimmed by 5 bases and V by 3 bases; bases with no gene match: 4. The V gene's germline CDR1 is DFQATT and CDR2 SNEGSKA (reference sequence). The CDR3 runs to 12 residues. The CDR3 DNA sequence: TGCAGTGCTAGTCAACTAGCGAACGAGCAGTACTTC. Translation: CSASQLANEQYF.

This clonotype was seen once. The CDR3, as DNA: TGTGCCACCAGCAGAGATCTAACTAGCGGGAACTACAATGAGCAGTTCTTC. It is translated as CATSRDLTSGNYNEQFF. J is TRBJ2-1 and V is TRBV15; 10 bases fit TRBD2. Germline V lookup: CDR1 LNHNV, CDR2 YYDKDF (reference sequence). V was pared by 0 bases and J by 3 bases, with 5 bases of the junction left unmatched. There are 17 residues in the CDR3. Filled out from reference TRBV15 and TRBJ2-1, the complete variable domain reads DAMVIQNPRYQVTQFGKPVTLSCSQTLNHNVMYWYQQKSSQAPKLLFHYYDKDFNNEADTPDNFQSRRPNTSFCFLDIRSPGLGDTAMYLCATSRDLTSGNYNEQFFGPGTRLTVL.

V is TRBV27 and J is TRBJ2-1, with no clear D. The CDR3 consists of 13 residues. Germline loops: CDR1 MNHEY, CDR2 SMNVEV (reference sequence). Trimming removed 3 bases at V and 4 bases at J, with 7 bases between. CDR3 bases: TGTGCCAGCAGTTTTGACTTTTACAATGAGCAGTTCTTC. Its translation: CASSFDFYNEQFF.

This chain links TRBV30 with TRBJ2-5; 7 nucleotides line up with TRBD2. The germline V gene encodes CDR1 GTSNPN and CDR2 SVGIG (reference sequence). CDR3 size: 15 residues. V lost 4 bases, J lost 5 bases, and 13 bases stayed unmatched. CDR3 sequence (DNA): TGTGCCTGGACAAGCGGGACTAAAGGCCGCGAGACCCAGTACTTC. Translation: CAWTSGTKGRETQYF.

This clonotype was recorded a few times. The chain joins TRBV12-3 or TRBV12-4 to TRBJ2-7, with D tentatively TRBD1 or TRBD2 (5 bases each). The CDR3 is 15 residues long. V lost 2 bases and J lost 3, with 14 bases in between. CDR3 loop: CASSLRGPQDYEQYF. CDR3 sequence (DNA): TGTGCCAGCAGTTTAAGGGGACCACAGGACTACGAGCAGTACTTC.